Sequencing of this T cell receptor (beta chain) was carried out in a study of T cell changes during pregnancy in multiple sclerosis. TCRdb keeps only in-frame clones here, not all; method: immunoSEQ multiplex PCR. The table shows tens of thousands of clones, with roughly 90% occurring only once. CDR1 is MNHNY and CDR2 is SVGAGI in the germline V gene (reference sequence). The CDR3 loop spans 15 amino acids. V lost 6 bases, J lost 3 bases, and 4 bases stayed unmatched. The material sequenced was peripheral blood, taken in the first trimester of pregnancy. This TCR was sampled from a female donor with multiple sclerosis, enrolled in a pregnancy study. This chain links TRBV6-6 with TRBJ2-3; TRBD2 aligns across 12 bases. The CDR3: CASRPLAGGTDTQYF. The DNA of the CDR3 is TGTGCCAGCAGACCACTAGCGGGAGGTACAGATACGCAGTATTTT.